The 2 T cell receptor beta chains presented below share a single source sample, sequenced in a study of blood T cells in healthy people across ages. Alongside a J-beta primer mix, a sample-barcoded 5' primer served in a second PCR lasting roughly 6 to 11 cycles. TCRdb itself ran the 5' RACE reads through MiXCR, one entry per CDR3 protein. The data show roughly 1.9 million distinct CDR3 sequences, 30% to 40% seen once. The sequenced sample consisted of blood. The receptors were gathered from a human donor in good health.

This clonotype was detected a few times. This chain connects TRBV9 to TRBJ1-2, with D unresolved. The V and J ends lost 0 bases and 8 bases respectively, with 11 bases between them. Germline V gene sequence: CDR1 SGDLS, CDR2 YYNGEE. The CDR3 consists of 13 residues. This CDR3 is CASSVGPPLGYTF. The CDR3, as DNA: TGTGCCAGCAGCGTAGGGCCCCCCTTGGGCTACACCTTC.

CDR3 sequence reads: CAISELLGTDTQYF. CDR3 coding DNA: TGTGCCATCAGTGAGCTCTTAGGCACAGATACGCAGTATTTT. The J gene is TRBJ2-3, the V gene TRBV10-3; D ambiguous. V was shortened by 2 bases and J by 1 base, with 7 bases between the two germline ends. CDR1 is ENHRY and CDR2 is SYGVKD in the germline V gene. This CDR3 has 14 amino acids.